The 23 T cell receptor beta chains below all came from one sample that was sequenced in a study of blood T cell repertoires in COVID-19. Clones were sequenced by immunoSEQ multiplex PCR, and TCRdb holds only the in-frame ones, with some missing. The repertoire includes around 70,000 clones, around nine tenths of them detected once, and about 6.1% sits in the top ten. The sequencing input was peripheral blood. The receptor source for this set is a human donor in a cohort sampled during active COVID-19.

CDR3: CAWKGDIYGYTF. For the CDR3, the DNA is TGTGCCTGGAAGGGGGATATCTATGGCTACACCTTC. J is TRBJ1-2 and V is TRBV30, with TRBD1 as a possible D gene (6 bases). Trimming cost V 4 bases and J 4 bases, with 10 bases left between them. This CDR3 region has 12 residues. Germline V gives CDR1 GTSNPN, CDR2 SVGIG (reference sequence).

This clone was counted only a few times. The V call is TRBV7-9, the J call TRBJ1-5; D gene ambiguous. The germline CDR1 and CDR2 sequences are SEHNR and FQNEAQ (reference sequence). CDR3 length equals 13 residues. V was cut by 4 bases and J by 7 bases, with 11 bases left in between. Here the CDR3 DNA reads TGTGCCAGCAGCTCACCAGGAGGACAGCCCCAGCATTTT. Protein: CASSSPGGQPQHF.

Here the CDR3 reads CASSPTIAGINPHTGELFF. The DNA of the CDR3 is TGTGCCAGTAGTCCTACCATAGCGGGGATCAACCCTCACACCGGGGAGCTGTTTTTT. The chain combines TRBV19 with TRBJ2-2; 8 bases map to TRBD2. Germline-derived CDR1 and CDR2 are LNHDA and SQIVND (reference sequence). The CDR3 runs 19 residues. The V and J ends lost 5 bases and 3 bases, in that order; junction bases with no gene match: 17.

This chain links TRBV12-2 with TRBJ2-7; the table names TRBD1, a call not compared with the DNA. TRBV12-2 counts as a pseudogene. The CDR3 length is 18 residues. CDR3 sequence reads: CASRLPSRRQGAEYEQYF. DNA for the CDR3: TGTGCAAGTCGCTTACCGAGCCGCCGACAGGGGGCTGAATACGAGCAGTACTTC.

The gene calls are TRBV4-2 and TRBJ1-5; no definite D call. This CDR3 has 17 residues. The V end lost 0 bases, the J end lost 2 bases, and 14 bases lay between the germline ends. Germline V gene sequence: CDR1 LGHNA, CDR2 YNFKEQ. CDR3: CASSQDGPGFGNQPQHF. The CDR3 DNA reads TGTGCCAGCAGCCAAGATGGTCCGGGATTTGGCAATCAGCCCCAGCATTTT.

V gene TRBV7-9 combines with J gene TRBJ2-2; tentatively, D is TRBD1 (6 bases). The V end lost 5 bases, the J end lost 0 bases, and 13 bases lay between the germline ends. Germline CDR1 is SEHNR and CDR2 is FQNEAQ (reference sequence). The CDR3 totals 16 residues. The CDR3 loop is CASSPWDTSNTGELFF. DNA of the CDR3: TGTGCCAGCAGCCCCTGGGACACGTCGAACACCGGGGAGCTGTTTTTT.

CDR3 sequence (DNA): TGTGCCAGCAGCGGGGGGGGCACAGATACGCAGTATTTT. Its protein product is CASSGGGTDTQYF. This chain joins TRBV7-2 and TRBJ2-3; 7 positions agree with TRBD2. The germline CDR1 and CDR2 sequences are SGHTA and FQGNSA. The CDR3 loop spans 13 amino acids. The V gene end was trimmed by 5 bases and the J gene end by 1 base; junction bases not matched to a gene: 0.

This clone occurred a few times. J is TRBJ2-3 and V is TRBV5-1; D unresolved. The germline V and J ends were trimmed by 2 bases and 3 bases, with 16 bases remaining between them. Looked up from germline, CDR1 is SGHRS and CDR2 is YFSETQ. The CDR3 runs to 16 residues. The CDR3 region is CASSLSSLGLTDTQYF. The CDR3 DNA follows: TGCGCCAGCAGCTTATCTAGTTTGGGTTTGACAGATACGCAGTATTTT.

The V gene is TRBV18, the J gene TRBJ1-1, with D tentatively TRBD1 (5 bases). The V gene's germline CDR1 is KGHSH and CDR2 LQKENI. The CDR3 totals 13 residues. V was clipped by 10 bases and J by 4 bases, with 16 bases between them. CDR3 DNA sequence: TGTGCCACCATGGAGGGGAGGAGCACTGAAGCTTTCTTT. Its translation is CATMEGRSTEAFF.

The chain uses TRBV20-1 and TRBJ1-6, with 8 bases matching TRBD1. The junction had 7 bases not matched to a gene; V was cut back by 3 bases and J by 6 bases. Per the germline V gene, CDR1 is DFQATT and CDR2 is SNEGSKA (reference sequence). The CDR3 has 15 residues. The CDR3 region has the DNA TGCAGTGCTAGTGACAGGGGCGCGGGTAATTCACCCCTCCACTTT. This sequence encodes CSASDRGAGNSPLHF.

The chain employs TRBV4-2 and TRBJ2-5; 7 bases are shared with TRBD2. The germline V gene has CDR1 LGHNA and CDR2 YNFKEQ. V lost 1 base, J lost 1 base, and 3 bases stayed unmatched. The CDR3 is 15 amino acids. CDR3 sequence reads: CASSQAERGQETQYF. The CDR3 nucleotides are TGTGCCAGCAGCCAAGCAGAGCGGGGCCAAGAGACCCAGTACTTC.

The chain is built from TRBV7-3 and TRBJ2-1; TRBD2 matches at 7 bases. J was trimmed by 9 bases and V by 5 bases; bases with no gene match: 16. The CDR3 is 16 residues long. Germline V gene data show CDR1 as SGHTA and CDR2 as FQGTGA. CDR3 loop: CASSQLATPSQGEQFF. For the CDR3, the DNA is TGTGCCAGCAGCCAACTAGCGACCCCCTCCCAGGGTGAGCAGTTCTTC.

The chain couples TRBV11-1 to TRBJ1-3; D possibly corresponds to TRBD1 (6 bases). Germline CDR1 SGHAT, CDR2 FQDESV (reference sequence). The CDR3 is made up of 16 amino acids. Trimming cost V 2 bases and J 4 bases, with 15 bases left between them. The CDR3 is CASSLSQQGTGNTIYF. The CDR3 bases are TGTGCCAGCAGCTTATCCCAACAGGGAACCGGAAACACCATATATTTT.

CDR3 bases: TGTGCCAGCAGTTACTCCGACAGAACCTCTGGAAACACCATATATTTT. Its translation is CASSYSDRTSGNTIYF. The chain links TRBV6-2 or TRBV6-3 to TRBJ1-3; tentatively, D is TRBD1 (5 bases). The CDR3 loop spans 16 amino acids. V lost 0 bases, J lost 0 bases, and 9 bases lay in between. Germline CDR1 reads MNHEY; CDR2 reads SVGEGT.

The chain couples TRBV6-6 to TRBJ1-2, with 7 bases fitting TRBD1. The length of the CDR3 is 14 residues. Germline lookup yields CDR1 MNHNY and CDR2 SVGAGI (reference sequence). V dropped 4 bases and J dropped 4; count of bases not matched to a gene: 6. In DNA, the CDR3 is TGTGCCAGCAGTTCGACAGGGTCGGCCTATGGCTACACCTTC. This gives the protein CASSSTGSAYGYTF.

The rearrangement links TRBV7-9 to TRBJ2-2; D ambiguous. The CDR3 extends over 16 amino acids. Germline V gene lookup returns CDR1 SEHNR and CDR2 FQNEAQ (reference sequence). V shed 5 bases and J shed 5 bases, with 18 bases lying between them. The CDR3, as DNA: TGTGCCAGCAGCCCCGCCCGCATAATCCAGACCGGGGAGCTGTTTTTT. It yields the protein CASSPARIIQTGELFF.

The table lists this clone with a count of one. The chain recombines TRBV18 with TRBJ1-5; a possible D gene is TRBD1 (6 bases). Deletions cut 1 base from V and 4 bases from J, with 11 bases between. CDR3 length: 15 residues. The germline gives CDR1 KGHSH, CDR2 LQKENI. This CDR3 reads CASSPQGGENQPQHF. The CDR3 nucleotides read TGTGCCAGCTCACCACAGGGGGGGGAAAATCAGCCCCAGCATTTT. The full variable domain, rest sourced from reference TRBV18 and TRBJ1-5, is NAGVMQNPRHLVRRRGQEARLRCSPMKGHSHVYWYRQLPEEGLKFMVYLQKENIIDESGMPKERFSAEFPKEGPSILRIQQVVRGDSAAYFCASSPQGGENQPQHFGDGTRLSIL.

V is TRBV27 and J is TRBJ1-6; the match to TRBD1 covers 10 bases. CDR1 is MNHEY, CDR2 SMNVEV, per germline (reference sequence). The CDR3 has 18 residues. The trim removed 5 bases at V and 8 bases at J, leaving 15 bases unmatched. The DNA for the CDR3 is TGTGCCAGCAGTCAATCTCCCCGGGACAGGGGACCGGATTCACCCCTCCACTTT. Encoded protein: CASSQSPRDRGPDSPLHF.

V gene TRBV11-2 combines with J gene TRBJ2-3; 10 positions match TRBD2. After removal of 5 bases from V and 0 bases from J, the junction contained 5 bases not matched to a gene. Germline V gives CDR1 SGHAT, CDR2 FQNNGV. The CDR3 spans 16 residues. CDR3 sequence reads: CASSILAGASTDTQYF. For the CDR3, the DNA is TGTGCCAGCAGCATTCTAGCGGGGGCTAGCACAGATACGCAGTATTTT.

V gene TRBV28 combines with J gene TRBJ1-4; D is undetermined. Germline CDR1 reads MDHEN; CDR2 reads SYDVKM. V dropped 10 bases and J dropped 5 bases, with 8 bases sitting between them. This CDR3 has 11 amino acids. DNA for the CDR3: TGTGCCACCCTCGGGAATGAAAAACTGTTTTTT. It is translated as CATLGNEKLFF. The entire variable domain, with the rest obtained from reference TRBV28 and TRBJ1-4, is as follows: DVKVTQSSRYLVKRTGEKVFLECVQDMDHENMFWYRQDPGLGLRLIYFSYDVKMKEKGDIPEGYSVSREKKERFSLILESASTNQTSMYLCATLGNEKLFFGSGTQLSVL.

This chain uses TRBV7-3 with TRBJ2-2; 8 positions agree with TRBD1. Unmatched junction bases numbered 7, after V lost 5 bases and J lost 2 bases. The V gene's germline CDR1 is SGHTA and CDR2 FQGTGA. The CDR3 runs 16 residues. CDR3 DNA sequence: TGTGCCAGCAGCCCGCAGGGGGCTCGAAACACCGGGGAGCTGTTTTTT. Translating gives CASSPQGARNTGELFF.

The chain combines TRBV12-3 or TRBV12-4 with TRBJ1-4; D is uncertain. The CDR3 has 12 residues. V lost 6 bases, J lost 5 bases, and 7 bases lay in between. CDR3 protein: CASRWANEKLFF. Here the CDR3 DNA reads TGTGCCAGCAGGTGGGCAAATGAAAAACTGTTTTTT.

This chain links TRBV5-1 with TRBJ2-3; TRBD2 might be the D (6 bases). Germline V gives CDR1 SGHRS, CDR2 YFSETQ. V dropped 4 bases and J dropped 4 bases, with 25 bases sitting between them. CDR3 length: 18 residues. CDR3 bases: TGCGCCAGCAGCCTGAGTCCGGGACTTCCGGGGTTCGCAGATACGCAGTATTTT. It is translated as CASSLSPGLPGFADTQYF.